One sample yielded the 8 T cell receptor beta chains listed below, sequenced in a study of PD-L1 blockade in urothelial cancer listed by TCRdb under 2017. Receptor libraries were prepared by the immunoSEQ multiplex PCR assay. TCRdb's version of the immuneACCESS table is confined to in-frame rearrangements and falls short of the full clone set. An unresolved V gene accounts for under half of the shortfall where checked; the remainder is of unknown origin. In all, the sample holds tens of thousands of clones, and roughly 80% of those were seen once. More than 9% of the sample belongs to the ten largest clones. Sequences were derived from PBMCs, sampled around atezolizumab (anti-PD-L1) treatment. The receptors here all came from a man in his 70s with urothelial cancer.

This clone was seen more than once but under ten times. The chain links TRBV5-5 to TRBJ2-6; D gene unclear. Germline CDR1 is SGHKS and CDR2 is YYEKEE (reference sequence). The V gene lost 1 base and the J gene lost 2 bases, with 4 bases spanning the gap. This CDR3 contains 14 residues. CDR3 nucleotides: TGTGCCAGCAGCTTGTACACTGGGGCCAACGTCCTGACTTTC. As protein: CASSLYTGANVLTF. Full variable domain (rest looked up from reference TRBV5-5 and TRBJ2-6): DAGVTQSPTHLIKTRGQQVTLRCSPISGHKSVSWYQQVLGQGPQFIFQYYEKEERGRGNFPDRFSARQFPNYSSELNVNALLLGDSALYLCASSLYTGANVLTFGAGSRLTVL.

The chain is built from TRBV5-4 and TRBJ1-1; TRBD1 is a possible D gene (5 bases). CDR3 length: 14 residues. The germline gives CDR1 SGHNT, CDR2 YYREEE (reference sequence). Trimming removed 3 bases at V and 5 bases at J, with 14 bases between. The CDR3 loop reads CASSSIQEITEAFF. CDR3 DNA: TGTGCCAGCAGCTCGATACAGGAGATTACTGAAGCTTTCTTT.

The rearrangement links TRBV6-5 to TRBJ1-2; D is possibly TRBD1 (6 bases). Deletions cut 0 bases from V and 7 bases from J, with 12 bases between. The germline V gene has CDR1 MNHEY and CDR2 SVGAGI. The CDR3 contains 14 residues. The CDR3 bases are TGTGCCAGCAGTTACTCCGGACAGAAGAGTGGCTACACCTTC. This translates into CASSYSGQKSGYTF.

This sequence joins TRBV10-3 and TRBJ2-7; 9 bases are a match to TRBD1. CDR3 length: 15 residues. Germline V gene lookup returns CDR1 ENHRY and CDR2 SYGVKD. The trim removed 5 bases at V and 1 base at J, leaving 6 bases unmatched. The CDR3 protein is CAISPTGGRSYEQYF. CDR3 sequence (DNA): TGTGCCATCAGTCCGACAGGGGGTAGATCCTACGAGCAGTACTTC.

This chain uses TRBV27 with TRBJ2-1; 7 nucleotides agree with TRBD1. The CDR3 has 14 residues. Germline V gene data show CDR1 as MNHEY and CDR2 as SMNVEV (reference sequence). V dropped 5 bases and J dropped 7; count of bases not matched to a gene: 8. The CDR3 DNA reads as TGTGCCAGCAGTAACCGCGACAGGGTTAATGAGCAGTTCTTC. The encoded protein is CASSNRDRVNEQFF.

The chain carries TRBV7-2 and TRBJ2-1; tentative D call: TRBD2 (6 bases). Trimming removed 4 bases at V and 7 bases at J, with 14 bases between. CDR3 length: 14 residues. Germline CDR1 reads SGHTA; CDR2 reads FQGNSA. The CDR3 DNA is TGTGCCAGCAGCTGGGACTCCGTGGGGAATGAGCAGTTCTTC. Its protein is CASSWDSVGNEQFF. Using reference TRBV7-2 and TRBJ2-1 for the parts outside the CDR3, the full variable domain is GAGVSQSPSNKVTEKGKDVELRCDPISGHTALYWYRQSLGQGLEFLIYFQGNSAPDKSGLPSDRFSAERTGGSVSTLTIQRTQQEDSAVYLCASSWDSVGNEQFFGPGTRLTVL.

This clone was detected a few times. This sequence joins TRBV5-1 and TRBJ2-3, with D possibly matching TRBD2 (5 bases). Trimming removed 0 bases at V and 2 bases at J, with 7 bases between. The CDR3 is 14 residues long. Germline lookup yields CDR1 SGHRS and CDR2 YFSETQ. The CDR3 nucleotides read TGCGCCAGCAGCTTGGAGCGGACCACAGATACGCAGTATTTT. It translates to CASSLERTTDTQYF.

The chain joins TRBV28 to TRBJ2-6; 7 bases map to TRBD1. V lost 8 bases to trimming and J lost 0 bases; unmatched junction nucleotides: 7. Per germline, CDR1 MDHEN and CDR2 SYDVKM. The CDR3 length is 16 residues. Here the CDR3 DNA reads TGTGCCAGCTCCGGGACAGCCCTCTCTGGGGCCAACGTCCTGACTTTC. Protein product: CASSGTALSGANVLTF.